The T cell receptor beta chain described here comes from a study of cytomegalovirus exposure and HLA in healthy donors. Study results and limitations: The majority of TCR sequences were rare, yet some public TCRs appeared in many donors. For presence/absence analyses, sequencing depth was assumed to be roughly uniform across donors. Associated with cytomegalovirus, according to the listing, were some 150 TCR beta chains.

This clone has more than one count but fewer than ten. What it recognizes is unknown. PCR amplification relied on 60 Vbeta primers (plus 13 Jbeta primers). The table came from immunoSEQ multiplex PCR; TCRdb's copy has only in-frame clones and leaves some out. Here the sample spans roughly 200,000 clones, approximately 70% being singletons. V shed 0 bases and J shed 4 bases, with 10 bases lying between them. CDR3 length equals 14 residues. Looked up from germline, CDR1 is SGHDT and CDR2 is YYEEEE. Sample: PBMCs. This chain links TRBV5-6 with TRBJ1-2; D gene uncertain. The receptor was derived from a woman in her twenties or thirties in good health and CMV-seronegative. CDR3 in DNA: TGTGCCAGCAGCTTGGACAGTGCTTTCTATGGCTACACCTTC. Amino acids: CASSLDSAFYGYTF.